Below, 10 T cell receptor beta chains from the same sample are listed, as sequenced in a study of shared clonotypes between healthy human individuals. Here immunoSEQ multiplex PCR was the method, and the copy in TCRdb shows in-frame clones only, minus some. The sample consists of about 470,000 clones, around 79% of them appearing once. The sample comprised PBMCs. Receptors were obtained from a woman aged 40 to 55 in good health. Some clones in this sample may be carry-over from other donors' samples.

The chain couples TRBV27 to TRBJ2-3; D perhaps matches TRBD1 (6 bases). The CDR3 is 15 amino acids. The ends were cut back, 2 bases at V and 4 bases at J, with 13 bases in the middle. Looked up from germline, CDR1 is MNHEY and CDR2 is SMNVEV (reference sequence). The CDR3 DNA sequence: TGTGCCAGCAGTTTAGAAGGGGGTTTCGCAGATACGCAGTATTTT. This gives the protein CASSLEGGFADTQYF.

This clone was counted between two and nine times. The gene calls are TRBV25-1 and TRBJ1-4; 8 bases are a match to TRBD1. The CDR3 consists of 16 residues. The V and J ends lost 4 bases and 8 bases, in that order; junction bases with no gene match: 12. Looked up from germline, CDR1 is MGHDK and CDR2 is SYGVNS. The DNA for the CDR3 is TGTGCCAGCAGTGGGTATATGACAGGGGCGGGAGAAAAACTGTTTTTT. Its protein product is CASSGYMTGAGEKLFF.

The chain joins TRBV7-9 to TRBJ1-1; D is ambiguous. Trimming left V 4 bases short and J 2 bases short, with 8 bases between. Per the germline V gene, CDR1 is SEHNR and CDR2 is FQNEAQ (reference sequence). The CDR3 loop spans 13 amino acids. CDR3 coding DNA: TGTGCCAGCAGCTCGCAGGAAAACACTGAAGCTTTCTTT. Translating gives CASSSQENTEAFF.

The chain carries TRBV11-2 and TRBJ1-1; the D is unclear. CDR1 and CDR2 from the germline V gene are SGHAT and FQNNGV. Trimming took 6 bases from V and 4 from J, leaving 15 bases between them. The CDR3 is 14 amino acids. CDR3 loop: CASRPRTGVTEAFF. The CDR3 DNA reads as TGTGCCAGCAGACCCCGGACCGGGGTCACTGAAGCTTTCTTT.

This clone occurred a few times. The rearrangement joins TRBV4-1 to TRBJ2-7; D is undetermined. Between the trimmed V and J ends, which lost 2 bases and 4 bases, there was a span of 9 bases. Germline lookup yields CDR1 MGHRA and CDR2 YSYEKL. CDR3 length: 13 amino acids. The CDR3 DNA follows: TGCGCCAGCAGCCAACGATTAGCATACGAGCAGTACTTC. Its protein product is CASSQRLAYEQYF.

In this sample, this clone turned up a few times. CDR3: CASSQFGQGAYEQYF. The CDR3 DNA reads as TGTGCCAGCAGCCAATTTGGACAGGGGGCCTACGAGCAGTACTTC. This chain uses TRBV7-9 with TRBJ2-7, with 10 bases that match TRBD1. Germline V gene lookup returns CDR1 SEHNR and CDR2 FQNEAQ (reference sequence). Germline trimming cut 5 bases from V and 2 bases from J; bases unmatched to any gene: 6. The CDR3 runs 15 residues.

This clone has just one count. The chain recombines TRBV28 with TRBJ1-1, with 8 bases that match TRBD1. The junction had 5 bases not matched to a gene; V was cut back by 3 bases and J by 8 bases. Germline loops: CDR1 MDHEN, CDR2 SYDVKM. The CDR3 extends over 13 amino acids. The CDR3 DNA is TGTGCCAGCAGTTTTAGCGACAGGGGCGAAGCTTTCTTT. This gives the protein CASSFSDRGEAFF.

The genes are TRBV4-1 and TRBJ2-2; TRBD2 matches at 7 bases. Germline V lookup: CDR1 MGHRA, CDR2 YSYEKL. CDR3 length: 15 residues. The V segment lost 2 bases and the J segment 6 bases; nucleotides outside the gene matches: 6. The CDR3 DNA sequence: TGCGCCAGCAGCCAATTCGGGGGGAGGGCCGGGGAGCTGTTTTTT. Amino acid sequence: CASSQFGGRAGELFF.

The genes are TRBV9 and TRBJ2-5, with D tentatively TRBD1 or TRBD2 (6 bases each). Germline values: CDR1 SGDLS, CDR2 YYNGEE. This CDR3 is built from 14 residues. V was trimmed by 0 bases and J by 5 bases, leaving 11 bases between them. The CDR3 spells CASSVVGGAETQYF. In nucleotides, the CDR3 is TGTGCCAGCAGCGTAGTGGGGGGCGCGGAGACCCAGTACTTC.

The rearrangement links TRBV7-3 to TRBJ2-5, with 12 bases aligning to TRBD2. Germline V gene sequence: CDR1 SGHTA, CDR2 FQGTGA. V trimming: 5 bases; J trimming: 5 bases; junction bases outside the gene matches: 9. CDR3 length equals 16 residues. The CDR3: CASSPWASGRGETQYF. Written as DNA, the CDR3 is TGTGCCAGCAGCCCATGGGCTAGCGGGAGGGGGGAGACCCAGTACTTC.